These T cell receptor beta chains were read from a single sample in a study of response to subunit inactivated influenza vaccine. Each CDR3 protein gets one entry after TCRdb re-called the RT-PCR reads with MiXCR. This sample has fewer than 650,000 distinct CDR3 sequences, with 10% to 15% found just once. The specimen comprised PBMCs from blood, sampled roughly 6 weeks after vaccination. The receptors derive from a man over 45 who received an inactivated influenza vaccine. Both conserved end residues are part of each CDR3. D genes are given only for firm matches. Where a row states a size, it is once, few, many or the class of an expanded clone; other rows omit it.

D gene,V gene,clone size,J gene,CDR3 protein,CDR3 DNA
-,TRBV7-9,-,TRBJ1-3,CASSAPHLTGGNTIYF,TGTGCCAGCAGCGCACCCCATTTGACAGGTGGAAACACCATATATTTT
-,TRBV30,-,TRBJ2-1,CAWGGQVLYNEQFF,TGTGCCTGGGGTGGCCAGGTCCTCTACAATGAGCAGTTCTTC
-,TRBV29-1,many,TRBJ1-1,CSALGSLTEAFF,TGCAGCGCCTTGGGCTCCCTCACTGAAGCTTTCTTT
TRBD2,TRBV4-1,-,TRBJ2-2,CASSPWTSGDGELFF,TGCGCCAGCAGCCCCTGGACTAGCGGAGACGGGGAGCTGTTTTTT
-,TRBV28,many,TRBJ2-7,CASSPPLEGLNYEQYF,TGTGCCAGCAGTCCACCCCTCGAAGGGCTCAACTACGAGCAGTACTTC
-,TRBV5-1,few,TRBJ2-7,CASSLKSGAYEQYF,TGCGCCAGCAGCTTGAAGAGCGGAGCCTACGAGCAGTACTTC
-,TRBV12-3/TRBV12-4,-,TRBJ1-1,CASTPGLRNTEAFF,TGTGCCAGCACCCCTGGACTCCGGAACACTGAAGCTTTCTTT
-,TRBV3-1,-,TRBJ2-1,CASSQVHDWVESSYNEQFF,TGTGCCAGCAGCCAAGTCCACGACTGGGTGGAAAGCTCCTACAATGAGCAGTTCTTC
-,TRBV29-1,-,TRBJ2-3,CSVTSGGTQYF,TGCAGCGTGACGTCCGGGGGTACGCAGTATTTT
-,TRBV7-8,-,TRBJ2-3,CASKPGGLPTDTQYF,TGTGCCAGCAAACCGGGGGGCCTGCCCACAGATACGCAGTATTTT
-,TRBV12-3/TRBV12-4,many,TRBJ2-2,CASTLYVSAGELFF,TGTGCCAGCACCTTATATGTCTCCGCCGGGGAGCTGTTTTTT
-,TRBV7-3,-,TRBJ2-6,CASSPSRLSGANVLTF,TGTGCCAGCAGCCCCTCTCGGCTTTCTGGGGCCAACGTCCTGACTTTC
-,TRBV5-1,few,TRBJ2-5,CASSQLWQETQYF,TGCGCCAGCAGCCAGTTGTGGCAAGAGACCCAGTACTTC
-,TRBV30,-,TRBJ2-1,CACRDNSYNEQFF,TGTGCCTGCCGGGACAACTCCTACAATGAGCAGTTCTTC
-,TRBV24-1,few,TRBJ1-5,CATSDGRGTSNQPQHF,TGTGCCACCAGTGATGGAAGGGGGACCAGCAATCAGCCCCAGCATTTT
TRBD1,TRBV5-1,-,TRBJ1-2,CASSLRTGVRRDGYTF,TGCGCCAGCAGCCTGAGGACAGGGGTCCGTCGGGATGGCTACACCTTC
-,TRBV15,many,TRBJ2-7,CATSRGFDEQYF,TGTGCCACCAGCAGAGGTTTCGACGAGCAGTACTTC
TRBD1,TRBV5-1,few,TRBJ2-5,CASTEQGNRETQYF,TGCGCCAGCACAGAACAGGGGAACCGGGAGACCCAGTACTTC
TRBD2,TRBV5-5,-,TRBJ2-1,CASSLLTSGGYNEQFF,TGTGCCAGCAGCTTGCTAACTAGCGGGGGCTACAATGAGCAGTTCTTC
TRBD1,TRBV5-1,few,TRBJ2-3,CASSAGQGTQYF,TGCGCCAGCAGCGCTGGACAGGGTACGCAGTATTTT
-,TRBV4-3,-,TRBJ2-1,CASSQEWAGYNEQFF,TGCGCCAGCAGCCAAGAATGGGCGGGCTACAATGAGCAGTTCTTC
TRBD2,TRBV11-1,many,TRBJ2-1,CASSLAKRNSGVSYNEQFF,TGTGCCAGCAGCTTAGCTAAGAGGAATAGCGGGGTCTCCTACAATGAGCAGTTCTTC
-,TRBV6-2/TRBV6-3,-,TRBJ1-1,CASSQQVVTEAFF,TGTGCCAGCAGTCAGCAGGTGGTCACTGAAGCTTTCTTT
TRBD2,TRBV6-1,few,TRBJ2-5,CASSQTSGGWETQYF,TGTGCCAGCAGCCAGACCAGCGGGGGATGGGAGACCCAGTACTTC
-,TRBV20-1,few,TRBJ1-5,CSALGGGPRDQPQHF,TGCAGTGCTTTAGGGGGAGGGCCCAGGGATCAGCCCCAGCATTTT
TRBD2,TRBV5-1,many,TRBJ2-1,CASSYLAGGNNEQFF,TGCGCCAGCAGCTATCTAGCGGGGGGAAACAATGAGCAGTTCTTC
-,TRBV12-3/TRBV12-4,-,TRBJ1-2,CASSSRREAAGYTF,TGTGCCAGCAGTTCCCGAAGGGAGGCGGCTGGCTACACCTTC
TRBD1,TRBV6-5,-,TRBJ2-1,CASSYSDRGGNEQFF,TGTGCCAGCAGTTACTCGGACAGGGGAGGAAATGAGCAGTTCTTC
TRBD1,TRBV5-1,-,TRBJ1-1,CASSYQTGDTEAFF,TGCGCCAGCAGCTACCAGACAGGGGACACTGAAGCTTTCTTT
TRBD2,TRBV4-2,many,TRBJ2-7,CASSQEGGSSYEQYF,TGTGCCAGCAGCCAAGAAGGCGGGAGCTCCTACGAGCAGTACTTC
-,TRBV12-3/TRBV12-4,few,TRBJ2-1,CASSLSWGRTYNEQFF,TGTGCCAGCAGTTTAAGTTGGGGGAGAACCTACAATGAGCAGTTCTTC
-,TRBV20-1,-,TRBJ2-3,CSASGTGQDTQYF,TGCAGTGCGAGCGGGACAGGCCAAGATACGCAGTATTTT